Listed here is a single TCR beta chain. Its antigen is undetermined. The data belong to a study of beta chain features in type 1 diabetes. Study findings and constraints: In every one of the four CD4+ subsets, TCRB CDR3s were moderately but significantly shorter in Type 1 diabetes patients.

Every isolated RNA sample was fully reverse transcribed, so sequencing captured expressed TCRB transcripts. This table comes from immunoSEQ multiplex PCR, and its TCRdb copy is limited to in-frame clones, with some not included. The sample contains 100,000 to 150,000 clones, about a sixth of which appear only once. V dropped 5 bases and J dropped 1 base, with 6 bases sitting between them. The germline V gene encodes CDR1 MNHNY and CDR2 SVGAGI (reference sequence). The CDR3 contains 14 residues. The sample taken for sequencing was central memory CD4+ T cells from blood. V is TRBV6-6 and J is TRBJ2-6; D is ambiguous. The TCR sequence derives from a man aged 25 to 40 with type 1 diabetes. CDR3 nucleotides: TGTGCCAGCAGTCCGGCATCTGGGGCCAACGTCCTGACTTTC. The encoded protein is CASSPASGANVLTF.